This T cell receptor (beta chain) came from a study of T cells after yellow fever vaccination. MiXCR was run by TCRdb on the 5' RACE reads, yielding one entry per CDR3 protein. This table has around 310,000 distinct CDR3 sequences, around 4.5% appearing once. V shed 1 base and J shed 3 bases, with 13 bases lying between them. Germline-derived CDR1 and CDR2 are MNHNS and SASEGT. CDR3 length: 15 amino acids. This clonotype was picked up a small number of times. The sequence was obtained from a man aged 18 to 30 who received the YFV17D yellow fever vaccine. The sequenced sample was PBMCs, obtained 15 days after the yellow fever booster vaccination. The chain combines TRBV6-1 with TRBJ2-7; D possibly uses TRBD1 or TRBD2 (5 bases each). The CDR3 sequence is CASSEGERDRYEQYF. CDR3 coding DNA: TGTGCCAGCAGTGAAGGCGAGAGGGACCGCTACGAGCAGTACTTC.